This entry lists 7 T cell receptor beta chains sequenced from one sample in a study of shared T cell receptors in the human thymus. Produced via immunoSEQ multiplex PCR; TCRdb's table is partial and in-frame only. The sample contains 700,000 to 750,000 clones, roughly 85% of which appear only once. These data also featured in a second study, about human thymus T cells.

The source material was thymocytes. The receptor set was obtained from a girl under three years old with a congenital heart defect.

This sequence joins TRBV10-2 and TRBJ2-1; weak D call: TRBD2 (7 bases). The CDR3 loop spans 15 amino acids. The germline V and J ends were trimmed by 1 base and 5 bases, with 12 bases remaining between them. From germline, CDR1 is WSHSY and CDR2 SAAADI. CDR3 loop: CASSEWRGGHNEQFF. In DNA, the CDR3 is TGCGCCAGCAGTGAGTGGAGGGGGGGCCACAATGAGCAGTTCTTC.

In regard to this clone: Other DNA sequences in this specimen translate into the identical CDR3. CDR3 coding DNA: TGTGCCAGCAGCCCCCGGGGGGAGCGGGGTAGGGAGACCCAGTACTTC. Protein product: CASSPRGERGRETQYF. The chain couples TRBV14 to TRBJ2-5; TRBD2 matches 7 bases. The germline V gene encodes CDR1 SGHDN and CDR2 FVKESK. CDR3 length equals 16 residues. The V and J ends lost 4 bases and 5 bases, in that order; junction bases with no gene match: 13.

The chain employs TRBV4-1 and TRBJ1-5; D might be TRBD1 (5 bases). This CDR3 is built from 17 residues. Trimming shortened V by 0 bases and J by 2 bases, and 14 bases separated the two germline ends. Germline lookup yields CDR1 MGHRA and CDR2 YSYEKL. The CDR3 protein is CASSQDRPGSGNQPQHF. CDR3 DNA: TGCGCCAGCAGCCAAGACCGCCCAGGGTCTGGCAATCAGCCCCAGCATTTT.

In this sample, this clone turned up a few times. The chain carries TRBV6-1 and TRBJ2-7; D gene uncertain. V was pared by 4 bases and J by 0 bases, with 10 bases between. CDR3 length: 14 amino acids. Germline V gives CDR1 MNHNS, CDR2 SASEGT. The CDR3 region has the DNA TGTGCCAGCAGTGGGTTACAGCTCTCCTACGAGCAGTACTTC. Translation gives CASSGLQLSYEQYF.

The V gene is TRBV19, the J gene TRBJ1-6, with TRBD1 matching 8 bases. After removal of 5 bases from V and 9 bases from J, the junction contained 9 bases not matched to a gene. CDR1 and CDR2 from the germline V gene are LNHDA and SQIVND (reference sequence). The CDR3 loop spans 15 amino acids. The CDR3 here is CASSVSGTGVSPLHF. CDR3 bases: TGTGCCAGTAGTGTCTCGGGGACAGGCGTTTCACCCCTCCACTTT.

The chain employs TRBV7-9 and TRBJ1-2; possible D gene TRBD1, 5 bases. The V end was cut by 2 bases, the J end by 4 bases, with 23 bases between. This CDR3 has 18 residues. The germline gives CDR1 SEHNR, CDR2 FQNEAQ (reference sequence). The CDR3 DNA sequence: TGTGCCAGCAGCTTAAAAACTGTTAGACAGCCACAAGTCTATGGCTACACCTTC. Translating it yields CASSLKTVRQPQVYGYTF.

The chain joins TRBV5-5 to TRBJ1-4; 7 positions match TRBD1. The CDR3 consists of 15 residues. The trim removed 4 bases at V and 3 bases at J, leaving 6 bases unmatched. Germline loops: CDR1 SGHKS, CDR2 YYEKEE (reference sequence). CDR3 sequence (DNA): TGTGCCAGCAGCCCGACAGGGAGAGCTAATGAAAAACTGTTTTTT. As protein: CASSPTGRANEKLFF.